This record looks at one TCR beta chain sequence and its context. This entry comes from a study of blood T cell repertoires in COVID-19. Methods used by the authors: Amplifying reference gene primers gave estimates of nucleated cell counts. The assay was immunoSEQ multiplex PCR, and TCRdb's table has in-frame clones only and misses some. The DNA gave D and trimming, while V, J and clone size come from that table. The sample lists 250,000 to 300,000 clones; around 90% were seen once. V lost 5 bases to trimming and J lost 4 bases; unmatched junction nucleotides: 13. The CDR3 has 16 amino acids. Germline values: CDR1 MNHEY, CDR2 SVGEGT.

The source material was PBMCs or T cells enriched from blood (not recorded which). This rearrangement joins TRBV6-2 or TRBV6-3 to TRBJ2-7, with TRBD2 matching over 8 bases. The sequence was obtained from a woman aged 25 to 39 who had recovered from COVID-19. CDR3 in amino acids: CASSTQRAGDNYEQYF. The CDR3 region has the DNA TGTGCCAGCAGTACCCAGAGAGCGGGGGACAATTACGAGCAGTACTTC.